The T cell receptor beta chain described here comes from a study of radiation and T cells in renal cell carcinoma. Germline V gene lookup returns CDR1 LNHDA and CDR2 SQIVND (reference sequence). Including both end residues, the CDR3 is 14 amino acids long. This table comes from immunoSEQ multiplex PCR, and its TCRdb copy is limited to in-frame clones, with some not included. The repertoire includes some 14,000 clones, around 50% of them detected once, and roughly 13% sits in the top ten. This clone was counted only a few times. Because the CDR3's place on the DNA is in doubt, the DNA is left out and the CDR3 is given as listed by TCRdb. As for treatment: treatment-naive control, cytoreductive nephrectomy.

The sequence was obtained from a man between 50 and 59 years old with renal cell carcinoma. The rearrangement links TRBV19 to TRBJ1-2. The material was tumor tissue, obtained from a patient whose treatment was nephrectomy without radiotherapy. Here the CDR3 reads CASTSVEGKNGYTF.